Described below is a single TCR beta chain sequence and its context. The antigen is undetermined. These data originate in a study of shared clonotypes between healthy human individuals. Study-level points and caveats: Estimated clonotype richness was generally higher in naive than memory subsets. What limited the represented genetic and exposure-history diversity was the small number of donors.

Partitioning of CD4+ cells yielded a CD45RA+ naive subset and a CD45RA-negative memory subset. Clones were sequenced by immunoSEQ multiplex PCR, and TCRdb holds only the in-frame ones, with some missing. The data show approximately 1,500,000 clones, more than 95% seen once. The CDR3 spans 14 residues. V was clipped by 3 bases and J by 2 bases, with 7 bases between them. Germline V lookup: CDR1 SNHLY, CDR2 FYNNEI. The TCR was taken from a man under 40 in good health. The sequencing input was naive CD4+ T cells sorted from blood. Subset noted: CD45RA+ positively selected. The V gene is TRBV2, the J gene TRBJ2-2; D not certain. The CDR3 DNA reads as TGTGCCAGCAGTGAGGGCAGAAACACCGGGGAGCTGTTTTTT. Amino acids: CASSEGRNTGELFF.